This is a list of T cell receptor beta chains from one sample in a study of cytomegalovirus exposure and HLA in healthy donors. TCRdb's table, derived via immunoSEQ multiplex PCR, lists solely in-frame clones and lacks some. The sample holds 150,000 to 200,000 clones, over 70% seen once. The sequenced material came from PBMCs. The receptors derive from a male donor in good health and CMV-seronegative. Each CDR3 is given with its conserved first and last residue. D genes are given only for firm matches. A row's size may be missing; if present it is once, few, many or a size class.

CDR3 protein: CASSLAIGTGSYEQYF
CDR3 DNA: TGTGCCAGCAGCTTGGCCATAGGGACAGGGTCCTACGAGCAGTACTTC
D gene: TRBD1
clone size: .
J gene: TRBJ2-7
V gene: TRBV5-5
CDR3 length: 16

CDR3 protein: CASSLLGGTGGNQPQHF
CDR3 DNA: TGTGCCAGCAGTTTATTGGGGGGGACAGGGGGCAATCAGCCCCAGCATTTT
D gene: TRBD1
clone size: .
J gene: TRBJ1-5
V gene: TRBV28
CDR3 length: 17

CDR3 protein: CASSLTGMTYNEQFF
CDR3 DNA: TGTGCCAGCAGCCTGACAGGCATGACGTACAATGAGCAGTTCTTC
D gene: .
clone size: .
J gene: TRBJ2-1
V gene: TRBV14
CDR3 length: 15

CDR3 protein: CASSLLTSSNYGYTF
CDR3 DNA: TGTGCCAGCAGTTTATTGACAAGCTCTAACTATGGCTACACCTTC
D gene: .
clone size: .
J gene: TRBJ1-2
V gene: TRBV28
CDR3 length: 15

CDR3 protein: CASSPNRGRYTGELFF
CDR3 DNA: TGTGCCAGCAGCCCGAACAGGGGGCGTTACACCGGGGAGCTGTTTTTT
D gene: TRBD1
clone size: .
J gene: TRBJ2-2
V gene: TRBV28
CDR3 length: 16

CDR3 protein: CASSPQGMNTEAFF
CDR3 DNA: TGTGCCAGCAGCCCTCAGGGGATGAACACTGAAGCTTTCTTT
D gene: .
clone size: .
J gene: TRBJ1-1
V gene: TRBV7-3
CDR3 length: 14

CDR3 protein: CASSGRVVGYGYTF
CDR3 DNA: TGTGCCAGCAGTGGCAGGGTGGTCGGCTATGGCTACACCTTC
D gene: .
clone size: .
J gene: TRBJ1-2
V gene: TRBV2
CDR3 length: 14

CDR3 protein: CASIPNLERGMDEQFF
CDR3 DNA: TGTGCCAGCATCCCAAACCTAGAAAGGGGTATGGATGAGCAGTTCTTC
D gene: .
clone size: few
J gene: TRBJ2-1
V gene: TRBV28
CDR3 length: 16

CDR3 protein: CASSPRTSGRRSTDTQYF
CDR3 DNA: TGTGCCAGCAGCCCGCGGACTAGCGGGAGGAGAAGCACAGATACGCAGTATTTT
D gene: TRBD2
clone size: .
J gene: TRBJ2-3
V gene: TRBV7-8
CDR3 length: 18

CDR3 protein: CAWGAPGFNQPQHF
CDR3 DNA: TGTGCCTGGGGGGCCCCGGGCTTCAATCAGCCCCAGCATTTT
D gene: .
clone size: .
J gene: TRBJ1-5
V gene: TRBV30
CDR3 length: 14

CDR3 protein: CASSYQPEWDRAFSSYEQYF
CDR3 DNA: TGTGCCAGCAGTTATCAGCCAGAATGGGACAGGGCGTTTAGCTCCTACGAGCAGTACTTC
D gene: TRBD1
clone size: once
J gene: TRBJ2-7
V gene: TRBV6-7
CDR3 length: 20

CDR3 protein: CASSPPLAGGPNEQFF
CDR3 DNA: TGCGCCAGCAGCCCGCCTTTAGCGGGAGGGCCCAATGAGCAGTTCTTC
D gene: TRBD2
clone size: .
J gene: TRBJ2-1
V gene: TRBV5-1
CDR3 length: 16

CDR3 protein: CASSTRTGGYGYTF
CDR3 DNA: TGTGCCAGTAGTACCCGGACAGGAGGCTATGGCTACACCTTC
D gene: TRBD1
clone size: .
J gene: TRBJ1-2
V gene: TRBV19
CDR3 length: 14

CDR3 protein: CASSVGSREQYF
CDR3 DNA: TGTGCCAGCAGCGTAGGTTCCCGCGAGCAGTACTTC
D gene: .
clone size: .
J gene: TRBJ2-7
V gene: TRBV9
CDR3 length: 12

CDR3 protein: CAITSRGQGVKGNYGYTF
CDR3 DNA: TGTGCCATCACCTCGAGGGGACAGGGGGTAAAGGGGAACTATGGCTACACCTTC
D gene: TRBD1
clone size: .
J gene: TRBJ1-2
V gene: TRBV10-3
CDR3 length: 18

CDR3 protein: CASSYADRINSPLHF
CDR3 DNA: TGTGCCAGCAGTTACGCCGACAGGATTAATTCACCCCTCCACTTT
D gene: .
clone size: once
J gene: TRBJ1-6
V gene: TRBV6-5
CDR3 length: 15

CDR3 protein: CASSRGGLNQPQHF
CDR3 DNA: TGTGCCAGCAGCCGGGGGGGACTTAATCAGCCCCAGCATTTT
D gene: .
clone size: .
J gene: TRBJ1-5
V gene: TRBV5-5
CDR3 length: 14

CDR3 protein: CAWRGDRGHGYTF
CDR3 DNA: TGTGCCTGGAGGGGAGACAGGGGTCATGGCTACACCTTC
D gene: TRBD1
clone size: .
J gene: TRBJ1-2
V gene: TRBV30
CDR3 length: 13

CDR3 protein: CASYQWGRVSSYNEQFF
CDR3 DNA: TGTGCCAGCTATCAATGGGGGCGGGTTAGCTCCTACAATGAGCAGTTCTTC
D gene: .
clone size: .
J gene: TRBJ2-1
V gene: TRBV7-9
CDR3 length: 17

CDR3 protein: CASSGGQLNTEAFF
CDR3 DNA: TGTGCCAGCAGTGGGGGACAGTTGAACACTGAAGCTTTCTTT
D gene: TRBD1
clone size: .
J gene: TRBJ1-1
V gene: TRBV6-5
CDR3 length: 14

CDR3 protein: CATTPRRNSPLHF
CDR3 DNA: TGTGCCACGACGCCCCGGAGGAATTCACCCCTCCACTTT
D gene: .
clone size: .
J gene: TRBJ1-6
V gene: TRBV15
CDR3 length: 13

CDR3 protein: CASRPDASGRAGLYEQYF
CDR3 DNA: TGCGCCAGCAGACCGGACGCTAGCGGGAGGGCCGGGCTCTACGAGCAGTACTTC
D gene: TRBD2
clone size: few
J gene: TRBJ2-7
V gene: TRBV5-1
CDR3 length: 18

CDR3 protein: CARLRTSEPQETQYF
CDR3 DNA: TGTGCCAGACTAAGGACTAGCGAGCCCCAAGAGACCCAGTACTTC
D gene: TRBD2
clone size: few
J gene: TRBJ2-5
V gene: TRBV19
CDR3 length: 15

CDR3 protein: CASSPTGLESQYF
CDR3 DNA: TGTGCCAGCAGCCCGACAGGGTTAGAGTCGCAGTATTTT
D gene: TRBD1
clone size: .
J gene: TRBJ2-3
V gene: TRBV7-7
CDR3 length: 13

CDR3 protein: CASRLDRNYGYTF
CDR3 DNA: TGTGCCAGCAGGCTGGACAGGAACTATGGCTACACCTTC
D gene: TRBD1
clone size: few
J gene: TRBJ1-2
V gene: TRBV6-1
CDR3 length: 13

CDR3 protein: CASSLVRTASGANVLTF
CDR3 DNA: TGTGCCAGCAGCTTAGTGAGGACAGCCTCTGGGGCCAACGTCCTGACTTTC
D gene: .
clone size: .
J gene: TRBJ2-6
V gene: TRBV11-1
CDR3 length: 17

CDR3 protein: CAISEWGGRGGNQPQHF
CDR3 DNA: TGTGCCATCAGTGAATGGGGTGGGAGGGGTGGCAATCAGCCCCAGCATTTT
D gene: .
clone size: .
J gene: TRBJ1-5
V gene: TRBV10-3
CDR3 length: 17

CDR3 protein: CASSQCRDRGYNEQFF
CDR3 DNA: TGCGCCAGCAGTCAATGCCGGGACAGGGGATACAATGAGCAGTTCTTC
D gene: TRBD1
clone size: .
J gene: TRBJ2-1
V gene: TRBV23-1
CDR3 length: 16